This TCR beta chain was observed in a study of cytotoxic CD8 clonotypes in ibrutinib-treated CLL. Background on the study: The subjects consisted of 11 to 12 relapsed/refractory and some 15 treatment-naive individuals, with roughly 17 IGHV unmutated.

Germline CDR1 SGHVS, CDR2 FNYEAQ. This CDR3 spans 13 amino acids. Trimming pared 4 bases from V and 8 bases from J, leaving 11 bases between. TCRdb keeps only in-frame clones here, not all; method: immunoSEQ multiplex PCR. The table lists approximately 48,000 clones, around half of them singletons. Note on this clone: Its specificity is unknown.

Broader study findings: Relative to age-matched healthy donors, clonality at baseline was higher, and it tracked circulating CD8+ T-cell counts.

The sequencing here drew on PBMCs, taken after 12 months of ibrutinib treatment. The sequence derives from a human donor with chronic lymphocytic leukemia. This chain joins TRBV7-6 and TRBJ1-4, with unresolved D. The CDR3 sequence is CASSSSGHEKLFF. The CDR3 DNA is TGTGCCAGCAGCTCGTCCGGGCACGAAAAACTGTTTTTT.